This TCR beta chain was identified in a study of cytomegalovirus exposure and HLA in healthy donors. Study at large: The study placed around 80% of its approximately 360 genotyped donors in the Caucasian-associated ancestry cluster. General study results and limits: There were some V segments, including TRBV6-2 and TRBV6-3, excluded as indistinguishable.

Both 60 Vbeta primers and 13 Jbeta primers went into the PCR. The protocol was immunoSEQ multiplex PCR, while the TCRdb copy is restricted to in-frame clones and leaves out a portion. The sample gives about 130,000 clones, approximately 78% of which show up once; approximately 2.9% is in the top ten. The CDR3 consists of 18 residues. V was clipped by 0 bases and J by 3 bases; unmatched bases: 6. In germline, CDR1 is SGDLS, CDR2 YYNGEE. Remarks on this clone: Its antigen remains unknown.

The sequenced sample consisted of PBMCs. The J gene is TRBJ2-3, the V gene TRBV9; 14 positions agree with TRBD2. The sequence was collected from a human donor in good health. CDR3 loop: CASSVGLAGGPGTDTQYF. The DNA of the CDR3 is TGTGCCAGCAGCGTAGGACTAGCGGGGGGGCCTGGGACAGATACGCAGTATTTT.